Shown below are 5 T cell receptor beta chains from a single sample sequenced in a study of identical twins. TCRdb independently ran MiXCR on the 5' RACE reads; one entry per CDR3 protein. This repertoire shows roughly 350,000 distinct CDR3 sequences, about 12% found once; its top ten account for 7.2%. The data also belong to a second study, concerning yellow fever vaccine responses in identical twins.

Sequenced input: CD8+ T cells sorted from blood. These receptors were collected from a woman aged 18-29 years in good health.

This clonotype occurred a few times. The CDR3 bases are TGTGCCACGTCAAATTTGGGGGGCACAGATACGCAGTATTTT. Protein sequence: CATSNLGGTDTQYF. V usage is TRBV15 and J usage is TRBJ2-3; TRBD1 or TRBD2 may be the D gene (5 bases each). Between the trimmed V and J ends, which lost 9 bases and 1 base, there was a span of 14 bases. Germline V lookup: CDR1 LNHNV, CDR2 YYDKDF (reference sequence). CDR3 length equals 14 residues.

V is TRBV20-1 and J is TRBJ2-5, with TRBD2 identical over 7 bases. V dropped 3 bases and J dropped 7; count of bases not matched to a gene: 8. The CDR3 is 13 residues long. Germline V lookup: CDR1 DFQATT, CDR2 SNEGSKA (reference sequence). The CDR3 sequence is CSASRLAARTQYF. CDR3 nucleotides: TGCAGTGCTAGTCGACTAGCCGCCAGGACCCAGTACTTC.

This clonotype was detected a few times. The chain carries TRBV7-9 and TRBJ2-7, with D maybe TRBD2 (5 bases). CDR3 length equals 14 residues. The V gene lost 5 bases and the J gene lost 4 bases, with 15 bases spanning the gap. Germline V lookup: CDR1 SEHNR, CDR2 FQNEAQ (reference sequence). The CDR3 loop reads CASSNDTSRYEQYF. CDR3 nucleotide sequence: TGTGCCAGCAGCAACGATACTAGTAGGTACGAGCAGTACTTC.

This clonotype showed up many times. This chain uses TRBV7-9 with TRBJ2-4, with 12 nucleotides matching TRBD2. The CDR3 consists of 15 residues. The V segment lost 5 bases and the J segment 5 bases; nucleotides outside the gene matches: 4. Looked up from germline, CDR1 is SEHNR and CDR2 is FQNEAQ (reference sequence). CDR3 bases: TGTGCCAGCAGCCCCCTAGCGGGAGGGGAAAACATTCAGTACTTC. Protein product: CASSPLAGGENIQYF.

The V and J genes are TRBV28 and TRBJ2-3; 13 positions agree with TRBD2. The CDR3 consists of 15 residues. V shed 11 bases and J 0 bases; nucleotides not matched to a gene: 5. Germline CDR1 reads MDHEN; CDR2 reads SYDVKM. The CDR3 DNA reads as TGTGCCGCCGGGACTAGCGGGGTTAGCACAGATACGCAGTATTTT. Translated, it gives CAAGTSGVSTDTQYF.